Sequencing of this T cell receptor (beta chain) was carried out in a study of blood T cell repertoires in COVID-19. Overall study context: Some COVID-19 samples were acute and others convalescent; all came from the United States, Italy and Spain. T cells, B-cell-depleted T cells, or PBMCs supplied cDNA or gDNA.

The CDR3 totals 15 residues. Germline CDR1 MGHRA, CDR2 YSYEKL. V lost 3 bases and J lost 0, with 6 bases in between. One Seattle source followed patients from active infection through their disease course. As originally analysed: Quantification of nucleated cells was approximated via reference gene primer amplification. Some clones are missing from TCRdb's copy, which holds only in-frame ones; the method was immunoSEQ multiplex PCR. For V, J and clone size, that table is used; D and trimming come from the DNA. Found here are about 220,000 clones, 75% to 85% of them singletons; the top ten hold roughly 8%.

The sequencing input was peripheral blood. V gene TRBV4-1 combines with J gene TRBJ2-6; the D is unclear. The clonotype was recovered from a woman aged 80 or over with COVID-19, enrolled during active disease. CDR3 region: CASSQHSSGANVLTF. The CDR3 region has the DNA TGCGCCAGCAGCCAGCATAGCTCTGGGGCCAACGTCCTGACTTTC.